This entry lists 9 T cell receptor beta chains sequenced from one sample in a study of a mutant IDH1 vaccine in newly diagnosed glioma. Profiling relied on immunoSEQ multiplex PCR, and the TCRdb table lists in-frame clones only, not all of them. Found here are 75,000 to 85,000 clones, 75% to 95% of them singletons; the top ten hold roughly 0.5%. Time point reported: week 5, during vaccination. In every dose of vaccine, 300 ug of mutant IDH1 20-mer peptide was given alongside topical imiquimod. For these TCRs, the target antigens are not known. The source material was PBMCs, sampled from a glioma patient whose treatment included an IDH1 peptide vaccine. These receptors were collected from a woman aged 45-59 years with glioma.

The rearrangement links TRBV5-1 to TRBJ1-2; 9 bases match TRBD1. Germline CDR1 SGHRS, CDR2 YFSETQ. CDR3 length: 14 amino acids. The V and J ends lost 0 bases and 6 bases, in that order; junction bases with no gene match: 3. The chain's CDR3 is CASSLDTGGDGYTF. The CDR3, as DNA: TGCGCCAGCAGCTTGGATACAGGGGGCGATGGCTACACCTTC.

The chain is built from TRBV2 and TRBJ2-4; D may correspond to TRBD1 or TRBD2 (5 bases each). The CDR3 is 14 amino acids. Germline V lookup: CDR1 SNHLY, CDR2 FYNNEI. Trimming removed 3 bases from V and 1 base from J, with 7 bases in between. The CDR3 loop reads CASSDWGAKNIQYF. The CDR3 bases are TGTGCCAGCAGTGATTGGGGGGCCAAAAACATTCAGTACTTC.

The chain carries TRBV9 and TRBJ2-1; 9 bases are shared with TRBD2. Germline V gives CDR1 SGDLS, CDR2 YYNGEE. There are 15 residues in the CDR3. The V and J ends lost 1 base and 6 bases, in that order; junction bases with no gene match: 5. In DNA, the CDR3 is TGTGCCAGCAGCGTACGGCTAGCGGGAACCAATGAGCAGTTCTTC. Protein: CASSVRLAGTNEQFF.

The V gene is TRBV28, the J gene TRBJ2-7; D ambiguous. V was cut by 1 base and J by 1 base, with 8 bases left in between. The CDR3 is made up of 14 amino acids. Germline lookup yields CDR1 MDHEN and CDR2 SYDVKM. CDR3 in DNA: TGTGCCAGCAGTTTATATGACAATTCCTACGAGCAGTACTTC. Translating it yields CASSLYDNSYEQYF.

This clone occurred once. This chain uses TRBV19 with TRBJ2-1, with D possibly matching TRBD1 (5 bases). V was trimmed by 1 base and J by 6 bases, leaving 7 bases between them. CDR1 and CDR2 (germline): LNHDA, SQIVND (reference sequence). CDR3 length: 13 amino acids. DNA for the CDR3: TGTGCCAGTAGTATAGGACAGCCCAATGAGCAGTTCTTC. Its translation: CASSIGQPNEQFF.

This clone was observed once. This sequence joins TRBV9 and TRBJ1-3; TRBD1 matches at 9 bases. This CDR3 has 17 amino acids. The trim removed 4 bases at V and 0 bases at J, leaving 8 bases unmatched. The germline CDR1 and CDR2 sequences are SGDLS and YYNGEE. The CDR3 DNA is TGTGCCAGCAGCCCCACAGGGGGCCTTGCCTCTGGAAACACCATATATTTT. Its protein product is CASSPTGGLASGNTIYF.

This rearrangement joins TRBV30 to TRBJ2-5; D call uncertain. The J call could be wrong; TRBJ2-7 is a better fit for the DNA end. The CDR3 runs 11 residues. The germline CDR1 and CDR2 sequences are GTSNPN and SVGIG (reference sequence). CDR3 in amino acids: CAWSRSYEQYF. The CDR3 DNA follows: TGTGCCTGGAGTCGCTCCTACGAGCAGTACTTC.

The CDR3 region is CASSSGLADLAKNIQYF. The CDR3 nucleotides are TGTGCCAGCAGTTCGGGACTAGCGGACCTAGCCAAAAACATTCAGTACTTC. The V gene is TRBV28, the J gene TRBJ2-4; TRBD2 matches 11 bases. With V trimmed by 4 bases and J by 0 bases, 5 bases remained unmatched. The CDR3 consists of 17 residues. Germline lookup yields CDR1 MDHEN and CDR2 SYDVKM.

The J gene is TRBJ1-3, the V gene TRBV25-1; 7 nucleotides line up with TRBD1. V trimming: 3 bases; J trimming: 1 base; junction bases outside the gene matches: 6. The CDR3 totals 16 residues. Looked up from germline, CDR1 is MGHDK and CDR2 is SYGVNS. In DNA, the CDR3 is TGTGCCAGCAGTGACCGAGGGACAGAGTCTGGAAACACCATATATTTT. Protein product: CASSDRGTESGNTIYF.